In its sample, the clone carrying this TCR beta chain was seen a few times. The antigen remains unidentified. Per germline, CDR1 SGHRS and CDR2 YFSETQ. There are 13 residues in the CDR3. The V gene lost 0 bases and the J gene lost 4 bases, with 8 bases spanning the gap. The data were obtained in a study of response to subunit inactivated influenza vaccine. Study-wide points: Seasonal influenza vaccination, on each occasion, was suggested by the authors to recruit few new T cells.

Via MiXCR, TCRdb re-called the RT-PCR reads, giving one row per CDR3 protein. This sample has around 200,000 distinct CDR3 sequences, with 7.5% to 10% found just once. This receptor was taken from a man aged 45-60 years who received an inactivated influenza vaccine. This chain links TRBV5-1 with TRBJ2-7; D possibly corresponds to TRBD2 (6 bases). Source: non-naive T cells sorted from PBMCs, taken on the day of vaccination. In DNA, the CDR3 is TGCGCCAGCAGCTTGGGGGCGGGATACGAGCAGTACTTC. This codes for CASSLGAGYEQYF.